Listed here are 17 T cell receptor beta chains from one sample, sequenced in a study of identical twins. TCRdb re-called the 5' RACE reads through MiXCR, storing one row per CDR3 protein. The sample holds approximately 620,000 distinct CDR3 sequences, 8.5% to 9.5% seen once. The sample was also linked to a second study, of yellow fever vaccine responses in identical twins.

The sequenced material came from PBMCs. The source of these receptors is a woman in her late teens or twenties in good health.

This clonotype showed up many times. CDR3: CASSLDGGPANYEQYF. The CDR3 DNA follows: TGTGCCAGCAGTCTAGATGGGGGGCCAGCAAACTACGAGCAGTACTTC. This chain connects TRBV28 to TRBJ2-7; either TRBD1 or TRBD2 may supply D (6 bases each). V was pared by 5 bases and J by 3 bases, with 20 bases between. Germline CDR1 reads MDHEN; CDR2 reads SYDVKM. The CDR3 sequence is 16 residues long. The whole variable domain, remainder taken from reference TRBV28 and TRBJ2-7, is DVKVTQSSRYLVKRTGEKVFLECVQDMDHENMFWYRQDPGLGLRLIYFSYDVKMKEKGDIPEGYSVSREKKERFSLILESASTNQTSMYLCASSLDGGPANYEQYFGPGTRLTVT.

This clonotype was picked up a small number of times. The rearrangement joins TRBV5-5 to TRBJ2-1; 14 bases fit TRBD2. V shed 4 bases, J shed 10 bases, and the junction held 7 bases outside the gene matches. Per the germline V gene, CDR1 is SGHKS and CDR2 is YYEKEE (reference sequence). The CDR3 spans 15 residues. The CDR3 DNA sequence: TGTGCCAGCAGCCCGGGACTAGCGGGGGCCTGGGAGCAGTTCTTC. Translated, it gives CASSPGLAGAWEQFF. Variable domain in full (rest from reference TRBV5-5 and TRBJ2-1): DAGVTQSPTHLIKTRGQQVTLRCSPISGHKSVSWYQQVLGQGPQFIFQYYEKEERGRGNFPDRFSARQFPNYSSELNVNALLLGDSALYLCASSPGLAGAWEQFFGPGTRLTVL.

This clonotype was counted only a few times. The CDR3 nucleotides read TGTGCCAGCAGCTTACAAAACGGCTACACCTTC. Its protein product is CASSLQNGYTF. The chain links TRBV7-9 to TRBJ1-2; D gene uncertain. CDR1 is SEHNR and CDR2 is FQNEAQ in the germline V gene (reference sequence). Trimming removed 2 bases at V and 8 bases at J, with 6 bases between. CDR3 length equals 11 residues.

This rearrangement joins TRBV5-1 to TRBJ2-7; D is unclear. Trimming removed 4 bases from V and 3 bases from J, with 8 bases in between. The length of the CDR3 is 12 residues. In germline, CDR1 is SGHRS, CDR2 YFSETQ. The CDR3 DNA reads as TGCGCCAGCAGCACGGATCTCTACGAGCAGTACTTC. Protein product: CASSTDLYEQYF.

This chain uses TRBV7-2 with TRBJ2-7; 10 bases align to TRBD1. This CDR3 has 15 amino acids. CDR1 is SGHTA, CDR2 FQGNSA, per germline. Trimming at V came to 5 bases and at J to 3 bases, leaving 7 bases not matched to a gene. The CDR3 region has the DNA TGTGCCAGCAGCCTCCCAGGGACAGGGGACTACGAGCAGTACTTC. Translating gives CASSLPGTGDYEQYF.

V and J are TRBV2 and TRBJ2-3; 8 bases line up with TRBD2. The V segment lost 8 bases and the J segment 2 bases; nucleotides outside the gene matches: 9. The CDR3 is made up of 15 amino acids. The germline V gene has CDR1 SNHLY and CDR2 FYNNEI. The CDR3: CASPRGRGVTDTQYF. CDR3 DNA sequence: TGTGCCAGCCCACGAGGGCGGGGGGTCACAGATACGCAGTATTTT. The entire variable domain, with the rest obtained from reference TRBV2 and TRBJ2-3, is as follows: EPEVTQTPSHQVTQMGQEVILRCVPISNHLYFYWYRQILGQKVEFLVSFYNNEISEKSEIFDDQFSVERPDGSNFTLKIRSTKLEDSAMYFCASPRGRGVTDTQYFGPGTRLTVL.

The chain is built from TRBV20-1 and TRBJ2-5; 10 nucleotides agree with TRBD2. Unmatched junction bases numbered 9, after V lost 0 bases and J lost 5 bases. The germline gives CDR1 DFQATT, CDR2 SNEGSKA (reference sequence). The CDR3 is made up of 16 amino acids. In DNA form, the CDR3 reads TGCAGTGCTAGAGATACAAGCGGGAGGGTTGGGGAGACCCAGTACTTC. It is translated as CSARDTSGRVGETQYF.

The chain uses TRBV5-1 and TRBJ2-1; D remains ambiguous. The CDR3 covers 15 residues. The V and J ends lost 4 bases and 2 bases respectively, with 13 bases between them. CDR1 is SGHRS, CDR2 YFSETQ, per germline. The CDR3 coding sequence is TGCGCCAGCAGCCTACCGCCGCCGACCTACAATGAGCAGTTCTTC. Translated: CASSLPPPTYNEQFF. Drawing the rest from reference TRBV5-1 and TRBJ2-1, the complete variable domain is KAGVTQTPRYLIKTRGQQVTLSCSPISGHRSVSWYQQTPGQGLQFLFEYFSETQRNKGNFPGRFSGRQFSNSRSEMNVSTLELGDSALYLCASSLPPPTYNEQFFGPGTRLTVL.

This sequence joins TRBV6-2 or TRBV6-3 and TRBJ2-7, with TRBD2 matching over 9 bases. CDR3 length equals 16 residues. The ends lost 6 bases at V and 2 bases at J; junction bases unmatched: 11. Germline CDR1 is MNHEY and CDR2 is SVGEGT. The CDR3 region has the DNA TGTGCCAGCAGCCAGGAGGTGGGGACTAGCACCTACGAGCAGTACTTC. Protein: CASSQEVGTSTYEQYF.

A few counts support this clonotype. The chain carries TRBV20-1 and TRBJ2-7; D unclear. The CDR3 contains 16 residues. The V gene's germline CDR1 is DFQATT and CDR2 SNEGSKA (reference sequence). The V and J ends lost 7 bases and 3 bases respectively, with 25 bases between them. The CDR3 DNA is TGCAGTGTCGATATCGAATCGGGCCAAGGATTCTACGAGCAGTACTTC. This encodes CSVDIESGQGFYEQYF.

This clonotype has a handful of counts. This chain uses TRBV13 with TRBJ2-1; D remains unclear. The CDR3 length is 16 residues. CDR1 is PRHDT, CDR2 FYEKMQ, per germline (reference sequence). V dropped 4 bases and J dropped 0 bases, with 13 bases sitting between them. CDR3 nucleotides: TGTGCCAGCAGCTCACTACTAACGAGCTCCTACAATGAGCAGTTCTTC. The encoded protein is CASSSLLTSSYNEQFF.

The chain uses TRBV19 and TRBJ2-7; maybe TRBD1 (6 bases). This CDR3 contains 15 residues. The germline gives CDR1 LNHDA, CDR2 SQIVND (reference sequence). V lost 3 bases and J 1 base, leaving 13 bases between the germline ends. As DNA, the CDR3 is TGTGCCAGTAGTATCAGTGGCCAGGGGTCCTACGAGCAGTACTTC. It specifies CASSISGQGSYEQYF.

In its sample, this clonotype was seen a few times. The rearrangement uses TRBV5-6 and TRBJ2-4; D assignment may be TRBD1 or TRBD2 (5 bases each). Trimming removed 2 bases at V and 1 base at J, with 10 bases between. The CDR3 covers 15 residues. Germline assignment: CDR1 SGHDT and CDR2 YYEEEE. The CDR3 spells CASSFGGTAKNIQYF. Written as DNA, the CDR3 is TGTGCCAGCAGCTTTGGGGGAACGGCCAAAAACATTCAGTACTTC.

In this sample, this clonotype turned up many times. The chain joins TRBV20-1 to TRBJ2-5; D remains ambiguous. This CDR3 spans 11 amino acids. Trimming shortened V by 6 bases and J by 3 bases, and 8 bases separated the two germline ends. Germline lookup yields CDR1 DFQATT and CDR2 SNEGSKA (reference sequence). CDR3 sequence (DNA): TGCAGTGCAAAAGGGAAAGAGACCCAGTACTTC. Residues: CSAKGKETQYF.

The chain uses TRBV11-2 and TRBJ2-1; 11 bases are a match to TRBD2. The V gene end was trimmed by 5 bases and the J gene end by 0 bases; junction bases not matched to a gene: 6. The CDR3 is 17 residues long. Per germline, CDR1 SGHAT and CDR2 FQNNGV. The CDR3 protein is CASSPRTSGFSYNEQFF. The DNA of the CDR3 is TGTGCCAGCAGCCCGCGGACTAGCGGGTTCTCCTACAATGAGCAGTTCTTC.

The rearrangement links TRBV4-2 to TRBJ2-3, with 11 bases matching TRBD2. J gave up 2 bases and V 2 bases, and 9 bases lay outside the gene matches. The CDR3 contains 18 residues. Germline V lookup: CDR1 LGHNA, CDR2 YNFKEQ. The CDR3 loop is CASSQRMTSGNDTDTQYF. CDR3 sequence (DNA): TGTGCCAGCAGCCAACGGATGACTAGCGGGAACGACACAGATACGCAGTATTTT.

This clonotype appeared many times. The chain combines TRBV5-1 with TRBJ1-3; 7 nucleotides agree with TRBD1. Germline CDR1 SGHRS, CDR2 YFSETQ. With V trimmed by 0 bases and J by 3 bases, 0 bases remained unmatched. This CDR3 comprises 14 residues. The CDR3 loop is CASSLDRGGNTIYF. DNA of the CDR3: TGCGCCAGCAGCTTGGACAGGGGTGGAAACACCATATATTTT.